This T cell receptor beta chain was identified during a study of T cells in Graves' hyperthyroidism and ophthalmopathy. Regarding the study as a whole: Stable hyperthyroidism was separated from ophthalmopathy by a model based on 13 V-J features.

Many counts were recorded for this clonotype. Its specificity is unknown. Researchers took RNA transcripts and amplified the TCR beta CDR3 regions from them. Researchers ran a first-round RT-PCR on the TCR CDR3 using the HTBI primer set. TCRdb redid the calling of the multiplex PCR reads with MiXCR, one entry per CDR3 protein. Of over 350,000 distinct CDR3 sequences listed, over 12% were seen once; the top ten hold roughly 13%. The CDR3 totals 16 residues. J gave up 4 bases and V 5 bases, and 10 bases lay outside the gene matches. Germline CDR1 reads KGHSH; CDR2 reads LQKENI. V and J are TRBV18 and TRBJ2-1; 8 bases match TRBD1. Sequences were obtained from blood. The clonotype was recovered from a man aged 18 to 30 with Graves' ophthalmopathy. The chain's CDR3 is CASSSTTGVQYNEQFF. Written as DNA, the CDR3 is TGTGCCAGCTCATCAACGACAGGGGTCCAATACAATGAGCAGTTCTTC.